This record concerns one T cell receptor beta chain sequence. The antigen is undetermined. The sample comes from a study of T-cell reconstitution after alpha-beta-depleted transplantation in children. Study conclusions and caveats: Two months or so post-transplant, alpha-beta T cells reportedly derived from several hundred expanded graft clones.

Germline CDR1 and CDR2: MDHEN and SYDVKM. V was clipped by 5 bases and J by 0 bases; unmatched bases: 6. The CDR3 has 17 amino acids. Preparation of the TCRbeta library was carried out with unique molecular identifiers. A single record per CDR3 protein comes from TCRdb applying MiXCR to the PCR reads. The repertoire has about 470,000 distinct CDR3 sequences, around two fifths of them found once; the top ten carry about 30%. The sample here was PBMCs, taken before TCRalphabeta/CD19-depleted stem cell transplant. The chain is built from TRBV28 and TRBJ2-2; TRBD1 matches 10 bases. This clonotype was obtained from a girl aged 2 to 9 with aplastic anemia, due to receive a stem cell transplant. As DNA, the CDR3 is TGTGCCAGCAGTACCCAGACAGGGGGCTCGAACACCGGGGAGCTGTTTTTT. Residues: CASSTQTGGSNTGELFF.